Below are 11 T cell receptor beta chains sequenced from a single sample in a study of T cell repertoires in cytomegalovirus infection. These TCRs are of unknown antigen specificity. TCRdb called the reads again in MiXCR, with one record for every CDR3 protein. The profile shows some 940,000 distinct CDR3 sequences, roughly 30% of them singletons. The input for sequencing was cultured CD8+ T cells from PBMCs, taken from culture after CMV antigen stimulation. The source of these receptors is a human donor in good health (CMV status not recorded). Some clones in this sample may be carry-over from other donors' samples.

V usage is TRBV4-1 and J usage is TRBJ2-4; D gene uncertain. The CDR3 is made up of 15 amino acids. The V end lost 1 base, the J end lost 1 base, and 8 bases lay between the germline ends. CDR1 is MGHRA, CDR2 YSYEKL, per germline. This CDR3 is CASSQGFAAKNIQYF. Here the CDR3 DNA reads TGCGCCAGCAGCCAAGGTTTCGCGGCCAAAAACATTCAGTACTTC.

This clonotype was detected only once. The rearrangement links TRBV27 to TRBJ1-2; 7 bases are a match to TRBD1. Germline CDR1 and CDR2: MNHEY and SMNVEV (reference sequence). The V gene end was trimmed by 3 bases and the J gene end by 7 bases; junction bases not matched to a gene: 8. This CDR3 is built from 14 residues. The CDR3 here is CASSLGQQGFGYTF. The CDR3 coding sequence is TGTGCCAGCAGTTTGGGCCAACAGGGGTTTGGCTACACCTTC.

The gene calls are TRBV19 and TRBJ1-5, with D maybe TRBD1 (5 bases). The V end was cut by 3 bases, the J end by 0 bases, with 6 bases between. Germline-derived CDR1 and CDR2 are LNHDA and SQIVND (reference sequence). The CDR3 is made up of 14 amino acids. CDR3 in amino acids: CASSMGGSNQPQHF. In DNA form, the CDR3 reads TGTGCCAGTAGTATGGGGGGTAGCAATCAGCCCCAGCATTTT.

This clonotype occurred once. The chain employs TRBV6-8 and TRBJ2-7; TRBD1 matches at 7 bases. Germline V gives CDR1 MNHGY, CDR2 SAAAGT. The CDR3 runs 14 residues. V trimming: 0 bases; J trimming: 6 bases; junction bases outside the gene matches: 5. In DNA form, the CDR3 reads TGTGCCAGCAGTTACTCGGGCAGGGGGTTCGAGCAGTACGTC. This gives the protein CASSYSGRGFEQYV.

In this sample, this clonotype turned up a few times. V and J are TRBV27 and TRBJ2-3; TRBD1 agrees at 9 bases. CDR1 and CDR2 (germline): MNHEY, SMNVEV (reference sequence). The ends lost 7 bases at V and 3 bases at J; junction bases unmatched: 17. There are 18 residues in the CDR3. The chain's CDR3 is CASTQVHGYRGLTDTQYF. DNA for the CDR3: TGTGCCAGCACTCAGGTGCACGGATACAGGGGGCTGACAGATACGCAGTATTTT.

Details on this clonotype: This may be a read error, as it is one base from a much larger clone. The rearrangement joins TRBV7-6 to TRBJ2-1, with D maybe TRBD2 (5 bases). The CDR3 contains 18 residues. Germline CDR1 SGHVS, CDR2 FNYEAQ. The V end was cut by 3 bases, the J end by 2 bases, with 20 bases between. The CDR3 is CASSFRLDWGDTYNEQFF. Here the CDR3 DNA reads TGTGCCAGCAGCTTCAGACTGGACTGGGGTGACACCTACAATGAGCAGTTCTTC.

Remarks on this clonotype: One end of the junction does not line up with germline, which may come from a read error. CDR3 nucleotides: TGCTCCAGCAGCCAAGATTCGAGGCTTGAAGCTTTCTTT. Protein sequence: CSSSQDSRLEAFF. The rearrangement joins TRBV4-1 to TRBJ1-1; D is ambiguous. The CDR3 has 13 amino acids. Germline CDR1 reads MGHRA; CDR2 reads YSYEKL.

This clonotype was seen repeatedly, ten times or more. The DNA of the CDR3 is TGTGCCAGCAGTGCCAAGAAATTTAACCCAATCCGGGACAGGGGAACCTACGAGCAGTACGTC. The encoded protein is CASSAKKFNPIRDRGTYEQYV. The chain recombines TRBV28 with TRBJ2-7, with TRBD1 matching 10 bases. The CDR3 sequence is 21 residues long. Germline CDR1 MDHEN, CDR2 SYDVKM. The V and J ends lost 5 bases and 2 bases, in that order; junction bases with no gene match: 24.

CDR3 region: CASSTQDPKSTDTQYF. CDR3 DNA: TGTGCCAGCAGTACCCAGGACCCAAAGAGCACAGATACGCAGTATTTT. V usage is TRBV27 and J usage is TRBJ2-3; D is uncertain. Trimming stripped 5 bases from V and 0 bases from J, with 15 bases between. This CDR3 is built from 16 residues. CDR1 and CDR2 (germline): MNHEY, SMNVEV (reference sequence).

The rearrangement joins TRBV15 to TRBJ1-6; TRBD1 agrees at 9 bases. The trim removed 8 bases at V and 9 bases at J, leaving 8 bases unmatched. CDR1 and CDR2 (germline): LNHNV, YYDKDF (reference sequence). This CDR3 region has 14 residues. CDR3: CATPPGTGCSPLHF. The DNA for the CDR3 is TGTGCCACCCCCCCCGGGACAGGGTGTTCACCCCTCCACTTT.

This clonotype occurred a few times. The CDR3 loop reads CASSEARVASGNTIYF. CDR3 nucleotide sequence: TGTGCCAGCAGTGAAGCGCGGGTGGCCTCTGGAAACACCATATATTTT. The genes are TRBV6-1 and TRBJ1-3, with unresolved D. The CDR3 extends over 16 amino acids. Germline lookup yields CDR1 MNHNS and CDR2 SASEGT. Trimming removed 0 bases at V and 0 bases at J, with 9 bases between.